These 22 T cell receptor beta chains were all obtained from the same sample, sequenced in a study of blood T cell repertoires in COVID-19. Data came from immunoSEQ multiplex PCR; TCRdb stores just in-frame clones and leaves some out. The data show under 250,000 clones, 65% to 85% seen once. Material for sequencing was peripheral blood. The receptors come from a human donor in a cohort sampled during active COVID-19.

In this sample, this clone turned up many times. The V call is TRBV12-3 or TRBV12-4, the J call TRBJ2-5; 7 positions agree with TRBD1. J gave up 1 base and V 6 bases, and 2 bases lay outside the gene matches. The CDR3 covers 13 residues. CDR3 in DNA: TGTGCCAGCAGGAGGGGGCGCCAAGAGACCCAGTACTTC. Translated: CASRRGRQETQYF.

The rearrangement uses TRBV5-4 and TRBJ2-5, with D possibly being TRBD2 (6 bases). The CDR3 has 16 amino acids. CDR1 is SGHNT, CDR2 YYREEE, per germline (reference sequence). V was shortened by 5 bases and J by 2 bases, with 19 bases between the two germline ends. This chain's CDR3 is CASSPGGSGPQETQYF. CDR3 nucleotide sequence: TGTGCCAGCAGTCCCGGCGGTAGCGGCCCACAAGAGACCCAGTACTTC.

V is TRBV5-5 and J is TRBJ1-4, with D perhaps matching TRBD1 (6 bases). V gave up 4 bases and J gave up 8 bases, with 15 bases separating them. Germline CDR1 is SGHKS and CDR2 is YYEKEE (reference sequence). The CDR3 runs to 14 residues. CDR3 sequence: CASSQTGLGEKLFF. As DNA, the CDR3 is TGTGCCAGCAGCCAGACAGGACTAGGGGAAAAACTGTTTTTT.

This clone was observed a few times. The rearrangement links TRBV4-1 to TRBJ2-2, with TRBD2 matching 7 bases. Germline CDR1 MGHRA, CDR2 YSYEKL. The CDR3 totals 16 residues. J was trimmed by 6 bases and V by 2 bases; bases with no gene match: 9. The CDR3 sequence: CASSQSPGGFAGELFF. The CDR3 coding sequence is TGCGCCAGCAGCCAAAGCCCCGGGGGGTTCGCCGGGGAGCTGTTTTTT.

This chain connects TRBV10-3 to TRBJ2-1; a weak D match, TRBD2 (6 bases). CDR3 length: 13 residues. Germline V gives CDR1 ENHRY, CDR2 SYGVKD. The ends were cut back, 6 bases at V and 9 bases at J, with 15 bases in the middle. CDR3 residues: CAIRTTSSVEQFF. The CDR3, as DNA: TGTGCCATCAGGACGACTAGTTCGGTTGAGCAGTTCTTC.

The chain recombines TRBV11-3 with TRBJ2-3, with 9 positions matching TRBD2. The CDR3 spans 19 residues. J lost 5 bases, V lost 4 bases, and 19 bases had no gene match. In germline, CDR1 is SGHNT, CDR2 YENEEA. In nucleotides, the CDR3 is TGTGCCAGCAGCTCCCCCCACGGGTTTGGCGGGAGGGCCGGAGATACGCAGTATTTT. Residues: CASSSPHGFGGRAGDTQYF.

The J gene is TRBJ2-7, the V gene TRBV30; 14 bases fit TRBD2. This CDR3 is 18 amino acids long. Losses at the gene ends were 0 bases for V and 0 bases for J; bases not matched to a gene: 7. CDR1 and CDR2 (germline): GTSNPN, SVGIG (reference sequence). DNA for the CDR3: TGTGCCTGGAGTGTCTTATCCGGGACTAGCGGGGGCTCCTACGAGCAGTACTTC. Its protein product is CAWSVLSGTSGGSYEQYF. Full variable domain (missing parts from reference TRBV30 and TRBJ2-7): SQTIHQWPATLVQPVGSPLSLECTVEGTSNPNLYWYRQAAGRGLQLLFYSVGIGQISSEVPQNLSASRPQDRQFILSSKKLLLSDSGFYLCAWSVLSGTSGGSYEQYFGPGTRLTVT.

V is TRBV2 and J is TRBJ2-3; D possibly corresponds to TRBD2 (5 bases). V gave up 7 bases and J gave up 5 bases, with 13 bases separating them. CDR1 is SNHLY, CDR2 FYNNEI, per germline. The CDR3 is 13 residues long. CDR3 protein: CASKRGDVDTQYF. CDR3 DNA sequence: TGTGCCAGCAAACGGGGAGACGTAGATACGCAGTATTTT.

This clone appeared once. In DNA, the CDR3 is TGTGCCAGTAGTACTTACCGGGACAGGGACACTGAAGCTTTCTTT. As protein: CASSTYRDRDTEAFF. The V call is TRBV19, the J call TRBJ1-1; 9 bases are shared with TRBD1. V dropped 4 bases and J dropped 3; count of bases not matched to a gene: 6. This CDR3 region has 15 residues. The germline V gene has CDR1 LNHDA and CDR2 SQIVND (reference sequence).

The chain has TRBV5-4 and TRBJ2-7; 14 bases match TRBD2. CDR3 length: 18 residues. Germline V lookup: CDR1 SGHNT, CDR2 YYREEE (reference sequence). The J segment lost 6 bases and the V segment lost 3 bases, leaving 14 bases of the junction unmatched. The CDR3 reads CASSSRTGTSGSSGEQYF. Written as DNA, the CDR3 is TGTGCCAGCAGCTCACGTACCGGGACTAGCGGGAGTTCGGGCGAGCAGTACTTC.

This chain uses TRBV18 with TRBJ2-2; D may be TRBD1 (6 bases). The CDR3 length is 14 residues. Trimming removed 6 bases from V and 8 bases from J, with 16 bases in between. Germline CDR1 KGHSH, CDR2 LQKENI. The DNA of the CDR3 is TGTGCCAGCTCCCCGGACAGTCCTTCTGGGGAGCTGTTTTTT. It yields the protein CASSPDSPSGELFF.

In DNA, the CDR3 is TGCGCCAGCAGCTGGGTTACAGGGATTACAAGCTCCTACGAGCAGTACTTC. This translates into CASSWVTGITSSYEQYF. The rearrangement uses TRBV5-1 and TRBJ2-7; TRBD1 might be the D (6 bases). In germline, CDR1 is SGHRS, CDR2 YFSETQ. The germline V and J ends were trimmed by 3 bases and 0 bases, with 19 bases remaining between them. The CDR3 spans 17 residues.

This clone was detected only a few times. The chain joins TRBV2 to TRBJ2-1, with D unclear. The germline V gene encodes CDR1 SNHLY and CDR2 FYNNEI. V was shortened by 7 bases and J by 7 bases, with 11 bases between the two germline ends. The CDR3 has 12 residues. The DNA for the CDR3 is TGTGCCAGCAACCGTGGAGTGAATGAGCAGTTCTTC. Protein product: CASNRGVNEQFF.

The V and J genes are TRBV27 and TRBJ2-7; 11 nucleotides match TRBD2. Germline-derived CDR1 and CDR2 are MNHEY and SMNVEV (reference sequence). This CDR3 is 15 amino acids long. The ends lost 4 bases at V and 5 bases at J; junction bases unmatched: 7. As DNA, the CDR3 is TGTGCCAGCAGTTCCTCTAGCGGGAGGTACCACGAGCAGTACTTC. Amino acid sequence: CASSSSSGRYHEQYF.

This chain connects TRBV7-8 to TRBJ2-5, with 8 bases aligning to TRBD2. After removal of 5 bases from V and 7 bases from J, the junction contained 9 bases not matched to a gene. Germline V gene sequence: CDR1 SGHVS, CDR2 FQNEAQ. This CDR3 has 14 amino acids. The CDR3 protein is CASSPARAGGTQYF. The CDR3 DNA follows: TGTGCCAGCAGCCCGGCTCGGGCGGGGGGGACCCAGTACTTC.

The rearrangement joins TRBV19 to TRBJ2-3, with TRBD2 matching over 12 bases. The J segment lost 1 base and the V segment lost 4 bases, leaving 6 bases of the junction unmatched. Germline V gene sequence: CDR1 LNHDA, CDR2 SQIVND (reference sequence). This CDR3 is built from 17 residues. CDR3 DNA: TGTGCCAGTAGTACGACCCGGACTAGCGGGGGCACAGATACGCAGTATTTT. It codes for CASSTTRTSGGTDTQYF. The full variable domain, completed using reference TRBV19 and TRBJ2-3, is DGGITQSPKYLFRKEGQNVTLSCEQNLNHDAMYWYRQDPGQGLRLIYYSQIVNDFQKGDIAEGYSVSREKKESFPLTVTSAQKNPTAFYLCASSTTRTSGGTDTQYFGPGTRLTVL.

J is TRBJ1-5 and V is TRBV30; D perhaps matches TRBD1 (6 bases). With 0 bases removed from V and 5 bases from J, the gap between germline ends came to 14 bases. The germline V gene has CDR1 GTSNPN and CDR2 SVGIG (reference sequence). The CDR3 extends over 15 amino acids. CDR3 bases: TGTGCCTGGAGTGTACAGGGAAGGGGTTATCAGCCCCAGCATTTT. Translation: CAWSVQGRGYQPQHF. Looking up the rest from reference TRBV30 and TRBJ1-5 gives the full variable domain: SQTIHQWPATLVQPVGSPLSLECTVEGTSNPNLYWYRQAAGRGLQLLFYSVGIGQISSEVPQNLSASRPQDRQFILSSKKLLLSDSGFYLCAWSVQGRGYQPQHFGDGTRLSIL.

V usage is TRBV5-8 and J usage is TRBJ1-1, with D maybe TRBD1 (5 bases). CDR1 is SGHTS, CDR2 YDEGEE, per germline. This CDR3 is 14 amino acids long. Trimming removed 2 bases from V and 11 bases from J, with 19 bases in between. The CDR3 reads CASSFPNLGRAAFF. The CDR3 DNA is TGTGCCAGCAGCTTCCCAAATTTGGGGCGTGCGGCTTTCTTT.

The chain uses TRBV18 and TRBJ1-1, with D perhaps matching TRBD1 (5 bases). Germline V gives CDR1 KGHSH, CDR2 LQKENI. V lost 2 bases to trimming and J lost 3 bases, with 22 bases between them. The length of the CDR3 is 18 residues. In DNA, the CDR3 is TGTGCCAGCTCACCATTTTTGGATCCCTGGACAAAAGACACTGAAGCTTTCTTT. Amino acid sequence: CASSPFLDPWTKDTEAFF.

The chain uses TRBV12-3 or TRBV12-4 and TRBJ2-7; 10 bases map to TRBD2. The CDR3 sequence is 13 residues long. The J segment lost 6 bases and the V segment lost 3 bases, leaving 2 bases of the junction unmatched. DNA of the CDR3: TGTGCCAGCAGTTTCAAGCGGGAGGGCGAGCAGTACTTC. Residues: CASSFKREGEQYF.

CDR3 nucleotide sequence: TGTGCCAGCAGTGCCGGGGGGGTAAGGGACATTCAGTACTTC. This sequence encodes CASSAGGVRDIQYF. V usage is TRBV2 and J usage is TRBJ2-4, with TRBD2 matching over 8 bases. V lost 4 bases to trimming and J lost 8 bases; unmatched junction nucleotides: 7. CDR3 size: 14 residues. Germline V gene sequence: CDR1 SNHLY, CDR2 FYNNEI.

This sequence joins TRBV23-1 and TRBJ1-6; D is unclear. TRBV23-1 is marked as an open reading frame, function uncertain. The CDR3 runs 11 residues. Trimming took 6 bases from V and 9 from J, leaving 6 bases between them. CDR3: CASRLGSPLHF. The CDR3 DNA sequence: TGCGCCAGCAGGCTCGGTTCACCCCTCCACTTT.